This passage covers 6 T cell receptor beta chains from one sample sequenced in a study of tumor and adjacent non-tumor tissue in lung cancer. No cell sorting was done before RNA was extracted from the tissue. The library came from three nested PCR rounds adapted from ARM-PCR protocols. TCRdb re-derived calls from the multiplex PCR reads in MiXCR, one entry per CDR3 protein. The sample lists about 110,000 distinct CDR3 sequences, roughly 75% occurring once. Sample: lung tumor tissue. The receptors were sampled from a woman aged 55-69 years with non-small cell lung cancer.

This rearrangement joins TRBV7-2 to TRBJ2-7; D may be TRBD2 (5 bases). This CDR3 comprises 13 residues. Deletions cut 1 base from V and 4 bases from J, with 8 bases between. The germline CDR1 and CDR2 sequences are SGHTA and FQGNSA. The CDR3 protein is CASSLVGGYEQYF. The CDR3 DNA sequence: TGTGCCAGCAGCTTAGTTGGCGGGTACGAGCAGTACTTC.

The CDR3 DNA follows: TGTGCCAGCAGTCATAATAAAGAAAGCAATCAGCCCCAGCATTTT. This encodes CASSHNKESNQPQHF. The chain joins TRBV4-2 to TRBJ1-5; no definite D call. The length of the CDR3 is 15 residues. The V end lost 6 bases, the J end lost 1 base, and 13 bases lay between the germline ends. Germline lookup yields CDR1 LGHNA and CDR2 YNFKEQ.

The chain uses TRBV20-1 and TRBJ2-3; 10 bases map to TRBD2. Losses at the gene ends were 0 bases for V and 12 bases for J; bases not matched to a gene: 18. Looked up from germline, CDR1 is DFQATT and CDR2 is SNEGSKA (reference sequence). The CDR3 spans 17 residues. The CDR3 sequence: CSARDQLAGDSTDTQYF. The CDR3 DNA reads TGCAGTGCTAGAGATCAGCTAGCGGGGGATTCCACAGACACACAGTATTTT.

This chain uses TRBV6-1 with TRBJ2-6; no reliable D call. Trimming left V 5 bases short and J 0 bases short, with 17 bases between. This CDR3 comprises 18 residues. Germline values: CDR1 MNHNS, CDR2 SASEGT. The CDR3 DNA follows: TGTGCCAGCAGTCAATATGCGACAACTAACTCTGGGGCCAACGTCCTGACTTTC. This gives the protein CASSQYATTNSGANVLTF.

On this clonotype: This is likely a read error, given that the CDR3 carries no conserved phenylalanine or tryptophan at its end. The chain uses TRBV11-3 and TRBJ1-1; weak D call: TRBD1 (5 bases). This CDR3 is built from 18 residues. CDR1 and CDR2 from the germline V gene are SGHNT and YENEEA. V lost 11 bases and J 0 bases, leaving 28 bases between the germline ends. This CDR3 is CAGSLIGPPGRMNTEAFL. The CDR3 coding sequence is TGTGCCGGAAGCTTAATTGGGCCGCCGGGACGGATGAACACTGAAGCTTTCTTG.

In its sample, this clonotype was seen a few times. The chain is built from TRBV7-2 and TRBJ2-3; D is ambiguous. The CDR3 is 14 residues long. V was trimmed by 4 bases and J by 4 bases, leaving 12 bases between them. Germline CDR1 SGHTA, CDR2 FQGNSA. Here the CDR3 DNA reads TGTGCCAGCAGCTCGAGCAGGAATGCAGATACGCAGTATTTT. Amino acid sequence: CASSSSRNADTQYF.